This TCR beta chain was documented in a study of identical twins. TCRdb analysed the 5' RACE reads with MiXCR anew, one entry per CDR3 protein. This sample yields approximately 630,000 distinct CDR3 sequences, of which about 7.1% are seen a single time; over 1.5% belongs to the top ten. The J segment lost 0 bases and the V segment lost 5 bases, leaving 3 bases of the junction unmatched. The CDR3 contains 16 residues. CDR1 is SEHNR, CDR2 FQNEAQ, per germline (reference sequence). This clonotype was recorded a few times. The same sample was also used in a study of yellow fever vaccine responses in identical twins.

The chain joins TRBV7-9 to TRBJ1-3, with 11 bases matching TRBD1. The clonotype originates from a woman younger than 30 in good health. The specimen was PBMCs. The CDR3 region has the DNA TGTGCCAGCAGCAGGGACAGGGGGTTCTCTGGAAACACCATATATTTT. It is translated as CASSRDRGFSGNTIYF.